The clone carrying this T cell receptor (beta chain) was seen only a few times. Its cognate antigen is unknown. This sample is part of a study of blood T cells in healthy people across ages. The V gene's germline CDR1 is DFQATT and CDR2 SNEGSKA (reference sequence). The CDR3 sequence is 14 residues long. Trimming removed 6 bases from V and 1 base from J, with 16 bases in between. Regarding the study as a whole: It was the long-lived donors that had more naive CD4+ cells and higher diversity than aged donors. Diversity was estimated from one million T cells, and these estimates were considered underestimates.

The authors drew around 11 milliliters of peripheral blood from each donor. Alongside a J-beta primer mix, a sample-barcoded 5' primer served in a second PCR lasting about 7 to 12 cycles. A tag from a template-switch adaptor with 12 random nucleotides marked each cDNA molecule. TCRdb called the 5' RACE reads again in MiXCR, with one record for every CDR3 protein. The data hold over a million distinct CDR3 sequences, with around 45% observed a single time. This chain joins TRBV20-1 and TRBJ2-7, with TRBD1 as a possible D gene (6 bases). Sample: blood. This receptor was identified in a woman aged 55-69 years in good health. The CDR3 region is CSARPRDKSYEQYF. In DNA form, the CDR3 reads TGCAGTGCCAGGCCCCGGGACAAGTCCTACGAGCAGTACTTC.